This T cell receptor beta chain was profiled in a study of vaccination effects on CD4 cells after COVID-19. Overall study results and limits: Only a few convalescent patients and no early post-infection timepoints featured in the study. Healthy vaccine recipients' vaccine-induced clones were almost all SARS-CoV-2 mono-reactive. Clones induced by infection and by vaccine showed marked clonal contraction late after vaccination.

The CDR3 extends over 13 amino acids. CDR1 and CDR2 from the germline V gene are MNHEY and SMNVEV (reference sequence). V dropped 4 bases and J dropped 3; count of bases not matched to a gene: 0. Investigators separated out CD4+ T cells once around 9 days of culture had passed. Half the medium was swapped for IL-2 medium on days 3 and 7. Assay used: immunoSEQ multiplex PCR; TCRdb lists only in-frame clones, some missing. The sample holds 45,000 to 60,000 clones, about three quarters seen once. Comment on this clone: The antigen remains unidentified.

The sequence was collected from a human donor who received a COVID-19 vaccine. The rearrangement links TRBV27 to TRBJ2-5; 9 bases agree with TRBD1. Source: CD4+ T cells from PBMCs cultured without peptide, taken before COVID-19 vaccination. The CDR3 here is CASSWDREETQYF. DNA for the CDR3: TGTGCCAGCAGTTGGGACAGGGAAGAGACCCAGTACTTC.